A single sample is the source of the 7 T cell receptor beta chains below, sequenced in a study of CD8 T cells in ankylosing spondylitis. TCRdb independently ran MiXCR on the 5' RACE reads; one entry per CDR3 protein. The sample contains 200,000 to 300,000 distinct CDR3 sequences, about 11% of which appear only once. Source material: blood, either unsorted or a sorted T cell fraction (not recorded which). These receptors came from a male donor with ankylosing spondylitis or in good health (not recorded which).

The V and J genes are TRBV4-2 and TRBJ2-2; D remains unclear. V was pared by 0 bases and J by 7 bases, with 12 bases between. The CDR3 sequence is 15 residues long. Germline values: CDR1 LGHNA, CDR2 YNFKEQ. CDR3 DNA sequence: TGTGCCAGCAGCCAAGACCCCGATTGGAACGGGGAGCTGTTTTTT. This encodes CASSQDPDWNGELFF.

This clonotype was observed at least ten times. This chain joins TRBV5-5 and TRBJ2-5; the match to TRBD2 covers 8 bases. V gave up 4 bases and J gave up 5 bases; unmatched junction bases: 7. This CDR3 has 14 residues. Looked up from germline, CDR1 is SGHKS and CDR2 is YYEKEE (reference sequence). This CDR3 reads CASSLPAGVETQYF. The CDR3 nucleotides read TGTGCCAGCAGCCTCCCAGCGGGGGTGGAGACCCAGTACTTC.

This clonotype has at least ten counts. The chain uses TRBV6-5 and TRBJ1-4; D not resolved. V was pared by 4 bases and J by 0 bases, with 9 bases between. Germline CDR1 is MNHEY and CDR2 is SVGAGI. This CDR3 has 15 residues. CDR3 sequence (DNA): TGTGCCAGCAGTTCACAGCGTACAACTAATGAAAAACTGTTTTTT. It encodes CASSSQRTTNEKLFF.

This clonotype was detected ten times or more. This chain uses TRBV20-1 with TRBJ2-2; D not certain. The CDR3 is 12 residues long. Germline V lookup: CDR1 DFQATT, CDR2 SNEGSKA (reference sequence). With 3 bases removed from V and 1 base from J, the gap between germline ends came to 3 bases. The CDR3 here is CSASGNTGELFF. In DNA form, the CDR3 reads TGCAGTGCTAGCGGGAACACCGGGGAGCTGTTTTTT.

This clonotype was observed many times. This chain links TRBV5-1 with TRBJ2-7; TRBD2 matches 9 bases. This CDR3 is built from 16 residues. V shed 0 bases and J 3 bases; nucleotides not matched to a gene: 7. Germline CDR1 is SGHRS and CDR2 is YFSETQ. CDR3 loop: CASSLGFSREGYEQYF. CDR3 nucleotides: TGCGCCAGCAGCTTGGGGTTCTCGCGGGAGGGCTACGAGCAGTACTTC.

This clonotype was counted ten times or more. The chain links TRBV5-1 to TRBJ1-4; the match to TRBD1 covers 7 bases. The germline V gene encodes CDR1 SGHRS and CDR2 YFSETQ. The junction had 0 bases not matched to a gene; V was cut back by 2 bases and J by 8 bases. The CDR3 contains 12 residues. The CDR3 nucleotides are TGCGCCAGCAGCTTACAGGGGGAAAAACTGTTTTTT. It specifies CASSLQGEKLFF.

In its sample, this clonotype was seen many times. The V gene is TRBV15, the J gene TRBJ1-3; no clear D gene. CDR3 size: 15 residues. V was cut by 3 bases and J by 3 bases, with 12 bases left in between. Germline-derived CDR1 and CDR2 are LNHNV and YYDKDF (reference sequence). CDR3 bases: TGTGCCACCAGCAGTAACAGAGGATTTGGAAACACCATATATTTT. It codes for CATSSNRGFGNTIYF.